This entry describes one T cell receptor (beta chain). The lymph nodes were axillary draining lymph nodes from breast cancer patients. These data belong to a study of breast tumors, draining lymph nodes, adjacent tissues. Trimming cost V 8 bases and J 3 bases, with 11 bases left between them. The CDR3 is made up of 12 amino acids. Germline CDR1 reads LNHDA; CDR2 reads SQIVND (reference sequence). TCRdb processed the multiplex PCR reads anew with MiXCR; each CDR3 protein has one entry. The table has about 230,000 distinct CDR3 sequences, roughly 32% seen once. The chain is built from TRBV19 and TRBJ2-7; D possibly corresponds to TRBD1 (6 bases). Specimen: axillary lymph node tissue. This sequence was found in a female donor with breast cancer. Some clones in this sample may be carry-over from other donors' samples. CDR3 bases: TGTGCCAGTGGAAAGGGGGTCTACGAGCAGTACTTC. It codes for CASGKGVYEQYF.